The following is a TCR beta chain sequence with its context. Its antigen is unknown. No much larger clone exists at a distance of one base, and base qualities are not known. At the junction V is shortened by 5 bases and J by 2 bases, with 9 bases in between. The germline V gene (reference sequence) supplies CDR1 SEHNR and CDR2 FQNEAQ. From the cysteine up to the phenylalanine, the CDR3 has a length of 13 residues. Only the CDR3 DNA is retained, 39 bases long and in frame from the first base. The data belong to a study of metastatic and nonmetastatic thyroid tumors (dated by TCRdb to the early 2020s). A note on the overall study: The researchers compared repertoires between peripheral blood samples and tumor or nodule tissue samples from patients with malignant or benign thyroid disease.

The library was generated by PCR. Sequenced on an Illumina HiSeq 4000. High-throughput sequencing was used to profile the CDR3 region of the TCR beta-chain in every patient. The source study handled its data this way. The researchers built a classifier to tell apart papillary thyroid cancer patients with distant metastasis, based on CDR3 differences among clinicopathological groups. The Shannon index was used to measure repertoire diversity, and the Morisita-Horn index was used to measure how similar tumor and blood repertoires were. TCRdb trimmed the raw reads at Q25, called clones with MiXCR and kept productive beta chains. The V and J calls follow TCRdb's processing rather than the paper's. This sample has tens of thousands of clones in its table, and approximately 31% of those were observed once. The ten largest clones capture roughly 15% of the sample. What the study reported, not specific to this receptor: In both blood and tumor samples, TCR beta diversity was reported to be significantly higher in malignant tumors than in benign nodules.

No patient had received any treatment before thyroid surgery. The study retrospectively analysed patient clinical samples collected from about 2012 to 2019 using T-cell receptor beta sequencing. The sequence came from a female donor with papillary thyroid cancer or a benign thyroid nodule (not recorded which). Some clones in this sample may be carry-over from other donors' samples. The rearrangement joined TRBV7-9 to TRBJ1-2; a tentative D match to TRBD1 spans 6 bases. The sequenced sample was tumor tissue. This receptor carries the CDR3 CASSKTGNYGYTF. The DNA reads as follows: TGTGCCAGCAGCAAAACAGGGAACTATGGCTACACCTTC. Outside the CDR3, residues come from the reference TRBV7-9 and TRBJ1-2 proteins, so the full variable domain is: DTGVSQNPRHKITKRGQNVTFRCDPISEHNRLYWYRQTLGQGPEFLTYFQNEAQLEKSRLLSDRFSAERPKGSFSTLEIQRTEQGDSAMYLCASSKTGNYGYTFGSGTRLTVV.